This T cell receptor beta chain appears in the sequencing data of a study of blood T cell repertoires in COVID-19 (TCRdb year 2020). At the level of the whole study: The collaborator samples originated in the United States, Italy and Spain and spanned the acute and convalescent phases of COVID-19. Where available, HLA class I and class II types were obtained from metadata supplied by the sample provider rather than from assay-based typing. A de-identified subject ID, COVID-19 status, age in years and sex were almost always included in the sample metadata. The prospective study material was composed of cDNA or gDNA derived from T cells, B-cell-depleted T cells, or PBMCs. Samples came from the ongoing ImmuneRACE study (first 160 participants) plus 1,254 subjects from 6 global collaborators. The repertoires were released in a freely available public database intended as a resource for research on the immune response to SARS-CoV-2. Subjects who had been exposed to COVID-19, were actively infected with it, or had recovered from it provided the deeply sampled blood TCRbeta repertoires that made up the dataset.

TCRbeta CDR3 regions were amplified from genomic DNA using the immunoSEQ Assay, a bias-controlled multiplex PCR. Per the original workflow: Nucleated cell counts per sample were estimated from amplification of reference gene primers within the assay. To quantify the absolute abundance of each unique TCRbeta CDR3 rearrangement, sequence reads were collapsed and filtered. For each sample, productive Simpson clonality was calculated as the square root of Simpson's diversity index over productive rearrangements. Imported from immuneACCESS, the table was reduced by TCRdb to in-frame sequences with V and J called. These copies leave out some clones; in studies compared against another copy, an unresolved V gene accounts for under half, and the cause of the remainder is not known. The V and J calls and clone size are taken from that table; D and trimming were inferred from the DNA. Present in this sample are 250,000 or so clones, approximately 90% of which were seen just once. Roughly 4.3% of the sample comes from the top ten.

Broader findings and caveats from the paper: How much clinical and demographic metadata was included differed by source and by participant, and the metadata was provided uncurated.

A remark on this clone: Its antigen is still unknown. Base qualities are not recorded, but no much larger clone differs from it by a single base.

Including the terminal cysteine and phenylalanine, the CDR3 comprises 15 residues. Only the CDR3 DNA is retained, 45 bases long and in frame from the first base. The germline V gene encodes CDR1 ENHRY and CDR2 SYGVKD. Enrolling through a virtual design, the prospective study's participants ranged in age from roughly 18 to 90 years and lived across 24 United States geographic areas. In the prospective study, participants were assigned to cohorts based on the clinical history participants reported in a screening survey and a study questionnaire. In the prospective study, mobile phlebotomists collected whole blood, serum and a nasopharyngeal or oropharyngeal swab from each participant. Additional blood draws and questionnaires over an approximately 2-month period could optionally be provided by prospective study participants. Prospective study blood samples were shipped either frozen or at room temperature before DNA extraction.

This sequence was found in a woman under 40 with acute COVID-19. The rearranged segments are TRBV10-3 and TRBJ2-1; TRBD2 fits 7 bases in the junction. The sequencing sample was made of PBMCs or T cells enriched from blood (not recorded which). CDR3 region: CATTLAAPLGDEQFF. The sequence in DNA is TGTGCGACCACTCTAGCGGCCCCGTTGGGCGATGAGCAGTTCTTC.